These T cell receptor beta chains were read from a single sample in a study of T cells after posttransplantation cyclophosphamide. The method was immunoSEQ multiplex PCR; TCRdb's version includes in-frame clones alone and lacks a portion of them. The sample yields around 22,000 clones, roughly nine tenths seen once. The sequencing here drew on PBMCs, taken after allogeneic stem cell transplant with posttransplant cyclophosphamide. Receptors were obtained from a female patient aged 30-39 years who received an allogeneic stem cell transplant from an unrelated donor, was CMV-positive, and had no GVHD. The graft donor may account for some of the T cells. The CDR3 runs from the conserved cysteine through the conserved F or W. The D gene is left open where the match is weak. A row's size may be missing; if present it is once, few, many or a size class.

J | D | V | size | DNA | CDR3
TRBJ1-5 | NA | TRBV6-1 | NA | TGTGCCAGCACCCCGGGACTTAGCAATCAGCCCCAGCATTTT | CASTPGLSNQPQHF
TRBJ2-1 | TRBD1 | TRBV7-3 | few | TGTGCCAGCGGTATCGGACAGGGTATCAATGAGCAGTTCTTC | CASGIGQGINEQFF
TRBJ2-3 | NA | TRBV19 | NA | TGTGCCAGTATCAAGTTCCCCGGAGATACGCAGTATTTT | CASIKFPGDTQYF
TRBJ2-7 | TRBD1 | TRBV5-1 | NA | TGCGCCAGCAGCATACAGGGGTCCTACGAGCAGTACTTC | CASSIQGSYEQYF
TRBJ2-7 | NA | TRBV4-3 | NA | TGCGCCAGCAGCCAAGATCGACAGTTCTACGAGCAGTACTTC | CASSQDRQFYEQYF
TRBJ2-3 | TRBD2 | TRBV5-1 | NA | TGCGCCAGCAGCTCGACCCGGACTAGCGGCACAGATACGCAGTATTTT | CASSSTRTSGTDTQYF
TRBJ2-7 | NA | TRBV9 | once | TGTGCCAGCAGCGTAGAAGTAGGAGACTCCTACGAGCAGTACTTC | CASSVEVGDSYEQYF
TRBJ1-3 | TRBD1 | TRBV29-1 | once | TGCAGCGCTGGGACAGGGAGAAGAGGAAACACCATATATTTT | CSAGTGRRGNTIYF
TRBJ2-7 | TRBD1 | TRBV7-9 | NA | TGTGCCAGCAGAGGACAGGGTCACTACGAGCAGTACTTC | CASRGQGHYEQYF
TRBJ2-7 | TRBD1 | TRBV19 | NA | TGTGCCAGTAGTAGACGACAGGGGGCCTACGAGCAGTACTTC | CASSRRQGAYEQYF
TRBJ2-7 | TRBD1 | TRBV23-1 | NA | TGCGCCAGCAGTCAATCTTTCATTCGCGGGACAGGACGAGACGAGCAGTACTTC | CASSQSFIRGTGRDEQYF
TRBJ1-3 | NA | TRBV5-1 | NA | TGCGCCAGCAGCTTGCGGCAGGCCCCTGGAAACACCATATATTTT | CASSLRQAPGNTIYF
TRBJ1-6 | TRBD1 | TRBV9 | NA | TGTGCCAGCAGCGAGGACAGGACTAATTCACCCCTCCACTTT | CASSEDRTNSPLHF
TRBJ1-1 | NA | TRBV19 | NA | TGTGCCAGTAGTATACCAGGCATGAACACTGAAGCTTTCTTT | CASSIPGMNTEAFF
TRBJ1-1 | NA | TRBV2 | NA | TGTGCCAGCAGTGCGAACAGGAACACTGAAGCTTTCTTT | CASSANRNTEAFF
TRBJ2-5 | NA | TRBV11-2 | once | TGTGCCAGCAGCTCAACCGCCCCCGGTCGACATTTACAAGAGACCCAGTACTTC | CASSSTAPGRHLQETQYF
TRBJ1-6 | TRBD1 | TRBV5-6 | once | TGTGCCAGCAGCGGAGGGGACAGGGTGGTGACACCCCTCCACTTT | CASSGGDRVVTPLHF
TRBJ1-1 | NA | TRBV2 | medium-sized | TGTGCCAGCCACAGGGCGGGGAACACTGAAGCTTTCTTT | CASHRAGNTEAFF
TRBJ1-4 | NA | TRBV27 | NA | TGTGCCAGCAGTTGGGGATCAGGGGAACTGTTTTTT | CASSWGSGELFF
TRBJ2-3 | NA | TRBV28 | NA | TGTGCCAGCCTCTCAGTGGGCTCTAGCACAGATACGCAGTATTTT | CASLSVGSSTDTQYF
TRBJ2-1 | TRBD2 | TRBV11-2 | NA | TGTGCCAGCAGCCTCCAGGGACTAGCGGGGGGGTCTTACAATGAGCAGTTCTTC | CASSLQGLAGGSYNEQFF
TRBJ2-1 | NA | TRBV25-1 | NA | TGTGCCAGCAGTGCTAACGTCTACAATGAGCAGTTCTTC | CASSANVYNEQFF
TRBJ1-2 | TRBD1 | TRBV7-2 | NA | TGTGCCAGCAGCGCGCCGGGACAGGATTATGGCTACACCTTC | CASSAPGQDYGYTF
TRBJ1-2 | NA | TRBV28 | once | TGTGCCAGCAGTTTAATTGGCAGGCACTATGGCTACACCTTC | CASSLIGRHYGYTF
TRBJ1-4 | TRBD1 | TRBV25-1 | NA | TGTGCCAGCAGTGGGACAGGGGGCCCATCGAAACTGTTTTTT | CASSGTGGPSKLFF
TRBJ2-1 | NA | TRBV6-6 | NA | TGTGCCAGCAGTTCTAGCATAGGCTCCTACAATGAGCAGTTCTTC | CASSSSIGSYNEQFF
TRBJ2-7 | NA | TRBV2 | few | TGTGCCAGCACCAAGGAGCTGTTCTCCTACGAGCAGTACTTC | CASTKELFSYEQYF
TRBJ2-1 | TRBD1 | TRBV2 | NA | TGTGCCAGCAGTGAAAGGGGACAGGAACCCTACAATGAGCAGTTCTTC | CASSERGQEPYNEQFF
TRBJ1-1 | NA | TRBV30 | NA | TGTGCCTGGATCCGGGTGTGGATTGACACTGAAGCTTTCTTT | CAWIRVWIDTEAFF
TRBJ2-3 | NA | TRBV5-6 | NA | TGTGCCAGCAGCTTGGGTCAGAGCACAGATACGCAGTATTTT | CASSLGQSTDTQYF
TRBJ1-1 | TRBD1 | TRBV19 | NA | TGTGCCAGTAGTATACAGGGGGCCCTCACTGAAGCTTTCTTT | CASSIQGALTEAFF
TRBJ2-5 | TRBD2 | TRBV15 | NA | TGTGCCACCAGCGCCCGGACTAGCGGGGGGGCCGGCCAAGAGACCCAGTACTTC | CATSARTSGGAGQETQYF
TRBJ1-6 | NA | TRBV5-6 | medium-sized | TGTGCCAGCAGCTTGCCCCCGACAGGAGTGAGGCGGTCACCCCTCCACTTT | CASSLPPTGVRRSPLHF
TRBJ2-4 | NA | TRBV28 | NA | TGTGCCAGCAGGGGGCAAATGAGAAACATTCAGTACTTC | CASRGQMRNIQYF
TRBJ2-1 | NA | TRBV25-1 | NA | TGTGCCAGCAGTGACCCCGGGGGCGGGGGTAGGGAGCAGTTCTTC | CASSDPGGGGREQFF
TRBJ1-4 | TRBD1 | TRBV15 | NA | TGTGCCACCAGCAGTGGACAGGGGGTGGCTAATGAAAAACTGTTTTTT | CATSSGQGVANEKLFF
TRBJ1-6 | TRBD1 | TRBV7-6 | once | TGTGCCAGCAGCGACGGCGGCAGGGGGCTTTATAATTCACCCCTCCACTTT | CASSDGGRGLYNSPLHF
TRBJ1-4 | TRBD1 | TRBV7-9 | NA | TGTGCCAGCAGCCGCGGGACAGGGAGACAAAATGAAAAACTGTTTTTT | CASSRGTGRQNEKLFF
TRBJ2-7 | NA | TRBV30 | NA | TGTGCCTGGAGTGTTAGCCGATACGAGCAGTACTTC | CAWSVSRYEQYF
TRBJ1-5 | TRBD1 | TRBV2 | NA | TGTGCCAGCAGGGCACGACAGGGAGGTCAGCCCCAGCATTTT | CASRARQGGQPQHF
TRBJ2-2 | NA | TRBV27 | NA | TGTGCCAGCAGTTTAGGGCAGACCGGGGAGCTGTTTTTT | CASSLGQTGELFF
TRBJ2-5 | TRBD2 | TRBV6-5 | NA | TGTGCCAGCAGTCCCGGACTAGCGGGGGTGGAGACCCAGTACTTC | CASSPGLAGVETQYF
TRBJ2-3 | TRBD2 | TRBV5-1 | NA | TGCGCCAGCACGAGCGGGGGAACTAGCACAGATACGCAGTATTTT | CASTSGGTSTDTQYF
TRBJ2-4 | TRBD1 | TRBV5-1 | NA | TGCGCCAGCAGGACGGGACAGGGGTGGGACATTCAGTACTTC | CASRTGQGWDIQYF
TRBJ2-7 | NA | TRBV4-1 | NA | TGCGCCAGCAGCCAAGGACTTCCGGACAACTCCTACGAGCAGTACTTC | CASSQGLPDNSYEQYF
TRBJ1-6 | NA | TRBV23-1 | NA | TGCGCCAGCAGTCAATCGGGTCAGGGTTCACCCCTCCACTTT | CASSQSGQGSPLHF
TRBJ1-6 | TRBD1 | TRBV4-1 | NA | TGCGCCAGCAGCCAGGGGGACAGGCCTAATTCACCCCTCCACTTT | CASSQGDRPNSPLHF
TRBJ2-7 | TRBD1 | TRBV27 | NA | TGTGCCAGCAGTTTTGGACAGGGGGCCGCCTACGAGCAGTACTTC | CASSFGQGAAYEQYF
TRBJ2-2 | TRBD1 | TRBV5-1 | NA | TGCGCCAGCAGCTACCAACCGGGACAGGGGGCCGGGGAGCTGTTTTTT | CASSYQPGQGAGELFF